Detailed here is one TCR beta chain. The sample belongs to a study of shared clonotypes between healthy human individuals. The wider study: Each donor's CD4 naive and CD4 memory cells filled three plates apiece, CD8 naive two, and CD8 memory one.

The method was immunoSEQ multiplex PCR; TCRdb's version includes in-frame clones alone and lacks a portion of them. The table records about 990,000 clones, about 84% of them present only once. The sequence was obtained from a man in his late teens or twenties in good health. Some clones in this sample may be carry-over from other donors' samples. What was sequenced was memory CD4+ T cells from PBMCs. The subset denotes: CD45RA-negative fraction.

In DNA form, the CDR3 reads TGTGCCAGCAGCCAGAACCTGGGGACTGAAGCTTTCTTT. This encodes CASSQNLGTEAFF. V usage is TRBV28 and J usage is TRBJ1-1; D gene ambiguous. Germline lookup yields CDR1 MDHEN and CDR2 SYDVKM. The CDR3 sequence is 13 residues long. Trimming took off 6 bases at V and 5 bases at J, with 13 bases between the two ends.